This record covers a single T cell receptor (beta chain). As yet, its antigen is unknown. This entry comes from a study of T cell clonotyping in hematopoietic cell transplantation. Points from the study as a whole: Graft donor and pretransplant recipient Inverse Simpson Index values predicted broader posttransplant TCR diversity. Pathologically expanded recipient clonotypes increased progressively from day 30 to day 180 as diversity fell. At the given depth, recipient repertoires were over 95% de novo clonotypes. Without cell sorting, CD4 versus CD8 contributions remain unresolved.

The CDR3 has 13 residues. V dropped 0 bases and J dropped 5 bases, with 5 bases sitting between them. CDR1 and CDR2 from the germline V gene are SGHDT and YYEEEE. Assay: immunoSEQ multiplex PCR; the TCRdb copy retains only in-frame clones and omits some. Seen here are about 27,000 clones, approximately 96% observed once, and the top ten hold 1.4% to 1.5%. The TCR originated in a man aged 50-59 years in good health. Some clones in this sample may be carry-over from other donors' samples. This sequence joins TRBV5-6 and TRBJ2-2; D gene uncertain. Material for sequencing was peripheral blood mononuclear cells. Here the CDR3 reads CASSLASTGELFF. The DNA for the CDR3 is TGTGCCAGCAGCTTGGCCTCGACCGGGGAGCTGTTTTTT.